Given below is one T cell receptor beta chain in context. In this sample, this clonotype turned up many times. Which antigen it targets is not known. No base qualities exist here, and no much larger clone lies one base off it. Set within a cohort of healthcare workers in London, UK, this nested case-control study involved weekly PCR testing of nasopharyngeal swabs along with blood sampling. Healthcare workers were enrolled in the week of the UK lockdown, from 23 to 31 March 2020, and were followed every week for up to roughly 15 weeks. Library creation used 5' RACE. The sequencer was a NextSeq 500. To correct for sequencing error and PCR bias, the TCR library protocol tagged individual cDNA molecules with unique molecular identifiers. Both TCR alpha and beta chains were sequenced, and tight co-correlation was observed between alpha and beta sequence abundances in each sample. The authors processed their data as follows. Decombinator V4 was used to annotate TCR sequences for V gene, J gene and CDR3. Expanded TCRs were defined as changing significantly between any two time points under a Poisson model with p below 0.0001. TCR abundances were normalised to the total number of TCRs sequenced per sample and expressed as counts per million. MAIT TCRs were defined by TRAV1-2 paired with TRAJ12, TRAJ20 or TRAJ33, and iNKT TCRs by TRAV10 paired with TRAJ18. VDJdb, accessed 1 November 2021, was searched for CMV, EBV and SARS-CoV-2 annotated TCRs, with TCRs annotated for multiple antigens excluded. Using fastp trimming at Q25 and MiXCR clonotype assembly, TCRdb reanalyzed the public sequencing data and kept in-frame beta chains. All rows with the same CDR3 protein become a single entry with the most common DNA and genes. The V and J calls and clone size are TCRdb's, not the authors'. For this sample there are about 77,000 distinct CDR3 sequences; 5% appear just once. The biggest ten clones account for around 7.5% of the sample.

The data belong to a study of early T cells in non-severe SARS-CoV-2 infection (dated by TCRdb to about 2021). Regarding the complete study: Because TCR sequencing relied on bulk RNA taken from unsorted whole blood, pairing of alpha and beta chains was not possible. What the research found in general, with its limitations: VDJdb matching was skewed toward anti-spike CD8 responses and likely underestimated virus-specific expansions, missing private and CD4 specificities.

Via the germline V gene, CDR1 is SGHTA and CDR2 FQGNSA. V lost 1 base and J lost 1 base; the stretch between them is 7 bases long. The CDR3 goes from the cysteine to the phenylalanine over 14 residues. Kept here is only the CDR3 DNA, which spans 42 bases and is read in frame from base 1. The sequence was collected from an adult who was a healthcare worker with PCR-confirmed SARS-CoV-2 infection or an uninfected control (not recorded which). The chain is encoded by TRBV7-2 joined to TRBJ1-1; the D gene remains uncertain. The sequencing used whole blood, collected at baseline. CDR3 reads: CASSLGPRNTEAFF. The nucleotides read TGTGCCAGCAGCTTAGGCCCAAGGAACACTGAAGCTTTCTTT.